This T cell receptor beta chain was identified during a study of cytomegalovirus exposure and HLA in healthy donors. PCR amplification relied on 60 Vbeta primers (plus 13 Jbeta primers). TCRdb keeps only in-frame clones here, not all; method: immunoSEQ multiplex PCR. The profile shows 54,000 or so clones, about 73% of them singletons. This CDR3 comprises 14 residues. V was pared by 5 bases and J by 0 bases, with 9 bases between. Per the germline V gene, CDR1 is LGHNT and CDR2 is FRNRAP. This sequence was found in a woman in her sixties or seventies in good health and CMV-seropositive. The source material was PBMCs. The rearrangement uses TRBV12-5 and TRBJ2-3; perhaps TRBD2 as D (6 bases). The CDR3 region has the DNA TGTGCTAGTGGTATCGGGGGTAGCACAGATACGCAGTATTTT. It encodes CASGIGGSTDTQYF.